These 18 T cell receptor beta chains came from one sample sequenced in a study of identifying expanded T cells in peripheral blood. Clones were read by immunoSEQ multiplex PCR, and TCRdb kept only the in-frame ones, dropping some. This table has under 70,000 clones, around 87% appearing once. The sample was blood. The receptor source for this set is a person between 18 and 75 years old in good health.

The chain has TRBV10-3 and TRBJ2-7; D unresolved. Germline assignment: CDR1 ENHRY and CDR2 SYGVKD. V lost 2 bases to trimming and J lost 3 bases, with 14 bases between them. CDR3 length: 15 residues. The CDR3 loop is CAISEPNRRGYEQYF. The CDR3 DNA reads as TGTGCCATCAGTGAGCCGAATCGGAGAGGCTACGAGCAGTACTTC.

This clone was recorded once. The J gene is TRBJ2-3, the V gene TRBV13; 9 positions agree with TRBD2. The ends lost 0 bases at V and 0 bases at J; junction bases unmatched: 4. The CDR3 length is 17 residues. Germline V gives CDR1 PRHDT, CDR2 FYEKMQ (reference sequence). The CDR3 protein is CASSLGSSGTSTDTQYF. The CDR3 DNA is TGTGCCAGCAGCTTAGGGTCTAGCGGGACTAGCACAGATACGCAGTATTTT.

Here the CDR3 DNA reads TGTGCCTGGGGACTAGCGGGAGTAGAGACCCAGTACTTC. It yields the protein CAWGLAGVETQYF. V usage is TRBV30 and J usage is TRBJ2-5; 13 nucleotides agree with TRBD2. CDR3 size: 13 residues. Trimming cost V 5 bases and J 4 bases; bases outside gene matches: 1. Germline CDR1 reads GTSNPN; CDR2 reads SVGIG (reference sequence).

V usage is TRBV19 and J usage is TRBJ1-5; D is undetermined. V was cut by 0 bases and J by 9 bases, with 15 bases left in between. CDR3 length: 15 residues. CDR1 and CDR2 from the germline V gene are LNHDA and SQIVND (reference sequence). CDR3 coding DNA: TGTGCCAGTAGTATAGATAAGGTCACTCGGAGGCCCCAGCATTTT. It is translated as CASSIDKVTRRPQHF.

This chain uses TRBV7-2 with TRBJ2-2; D is undetermined. There are 13 residues in the CDR3. CDR1 SGHTA and CDR2 FQGNSA come from the germline V gene. Trimming left V 5 bases short and J 5 bases short, with 9 bases between. The CDR3 region is CASSVRRTGELFF. The CDR3 DNA reads TGTGCCAGCAGCGTCCGAAGAACCGGGGAGCTGTTTTTT.

This clone was detected only once. This chain joins TRBV4-3 and TRBJ2-3; 8 nucleotides match TRBD2. In germline, CDR1 is LGHNA, CDR2 YSLEER. The CDR3 runs to 15 residues. V gave up 4 bases and J gave up 2 bases; unmatched junction bases: 5. CDR3 region: CASSPIAGNTDTQYF. The CDR3 nucleotides are TGCGCCAGCAGCCCCATAGCGGGAAACACAGATACGCAGTATTTT.

V is TRBV27 and J is TRBJ2-1, with 8 nucleotides matching TRBD2. V lost 5 bases and J lost 10; bases outside the gene matches: 7. In germline, CDR1 is MNHEY, CDR2 SMNVEV (reference sequence). This CDR3 has 13 residues. The CDR3 nucleotides read TGTGCCAGCAGTCCCCCGAGACTAGCGGAGCAGTTCTTC. Protein product: CASSPPRLAEQFF.

This chain connects TRBV6-6 to TRBJ2-5; unclear D gene. Germline CDR1 is MNHNY and CDR2 is SVGAGI (reference sequence). This CDR3 contains 12 residues. V was pared by 8 bases and J by 3 bases, with 10 bases between. CDR3: CASGVMKETQYF. CDR3 nucleotides: TGTGCCAGCGGCGTTATGAAAGAGACCCAGTACTTC.

This chain connects TRBV29-1 to TRBJ2-7, with TRBD2 identical over 12 bases. Germline V gene lookup returns CDR1 SQVTM and CDR2 ANQGSEA. The V and J ends lost 4 bases and 0 bases, in that order; junction bases with no gene match: 7. The CDR3 is 16 amino acids. The CDR3 spells CSVARLAGVPSYEQYF. The CDR3 coding sequence is TGCAGCGTTGCCAGACTAGCGGGAGTGCCCTCCTACGAGCAGTACTTC.

This clone was seen a single time. CDR3: CASSQQGARTEAFF. The DNA for the CDR3 is TGTGCCAGCAGTCAACAGGGGGCGCGAACTGAAGCTTTCTTT. V usage is TRBV2 and J usage is TRBJ1-1; 9 nucleotides line up with TRBD1. The V gene end was trimmed by 5 bases and the J gene end by 5 bases; junction bases not matched to a gene: 6. The CDR3 sequence is 14 residues long. In germline, CDR1 is SNHLY, CDR2 FYNNEI.

The chain has TRBV9 and TRBJ2-1; TRBD2 matches 10 bases. The CDR3 has 18 amino acids. V dropped 0 bases and J dropped 3; count of bases not matched to a gene: 9. Germline V gene sequence: CDR1 SGDLS, CDR2 YYNGEE. CDR3 in amino acids: CASSVGGVAGGNYNEQFF. The CDR3 DNA reads TGTGCCAGCAGCGTAGGAGGGGTAGCGGGAGGAAACTACAATGAGCAGTTCTTC.

V and J are TRBV5-1 and TRBJ2-5, with 11 bases matching TRBD1. Looked up from germline, CDR1 is SGHRS and CDR2 is YFSETQ. Trimming took 3 bases from V and 5 from J; bases not matched to a gene: 9. This CDR3 contains 16 residues. The DNA of the CDR3 is TGCGCCAGCAGCTCCGATGGACAGGGGGCATGGGAGACCCAGTACTTC. Residues: CASSSDGQGAWETQYF.

This clone has just one count. The chain uses TRBV5-4 and TRBJ2-3, with 7 bases aligning to TRBD2. The germline gives CDR1 SGHNT, CDR2 YYREEE (reference sequence). The CDR3 consists of 19 residues. The J segment lost 1 base and the V segment lost 4 bases, leaving 18 bases of the junction unmatched. CDR3 nucleotides: TGTGCCAGCAGCACGGTTCAGCTAGCGGCTCCCAGACGCACAGATACGCAGTATTTT. This sequence encodes CASSTVQLAAPRRTDTQYF. The entire variable domain, with the rest obtained from reference TRBV5-4 and TRBJ2-3, is as follows: ETGVTQSPTHLIKTRGQQVTLRCSSQSGHNTVSWYQQALGQGPQFIFQYYREEENGRGNFPPRFSGLQFPNYSSELNVNALELDDSALYLCASSTVQLAAPRRTDTQYFGPGTRLTVL.

The chain is built from TRBV6-5 and TRBJ2-5; 8 nucleotides line up with TRBD2. The CDR3 has 14 residues. Per the germline V gene, CDR1 is MNHEY and CDR2 is SVGAGI. V lost 5 bases and J lost 4; bases outside the gene matches: 6. Here the CDR3 DNA reads TGTGCCAGCAGTCCCCCGGGGGGGAGAGAGACCCAGTACTTC. Translation: CASSPPGGRETQYF.

This rearrangement joins TRBV29-1 to TRBJ2-3, with D possibly TRBD1 on 6 matching bases. Germline V lookup: CDR1 SQVTM, CDR2 ANQGSEA. CDR3 length: 15 residues. V lost 4 bases and J lost 3, with 17 bases in between. The CDR3 DNA reads as TGCAGCGTTGGGGTAGTCCAAACAGGGACAGATACGCAGTATTTT. The encoded protein is CSVGVVQTGTDTQYF.

This clone has more than one count but fewer than ten. This sequence joins TRBV30 and TRBJ1-5, with D maybe TRBD1 (5 bases). The V and J ends lost 4 bases and 0 bases respectively, with 10 bases between them. Germline-derived CDR1 and CDR2 are GTSNPN and SVGIG (reference sequence). This CDR3 region has 14 residues. The DNA of the CDR3 is TGTGCCTGGAAAGACAGTTATAGCAATCAGCCCCAGCATTTT. Translated, it gives CAWKDSYSNQPQHF.

The chain joins TRBV30 to TRBJ2-5; 8 bases fit TRBD1. Unmatched junction bases numbered 6, after V lost 1 base and J lost 2 bases. CDR3 size: 15 residues. Germline CDR1 is GTSNPN and CDR2 is SVGIG (reference sequence). The CDR3 is CAWSAGTGLQETQYF. CDR3 DNA: TGTGCCTGGAGTGCCGGGACAGGCCTTCAAGAGACCCAGTACTTC. Complete variable domain (other parts from reference TRBV30 and TRBJ2-5): SQTIHQWPATLVQPVGSPLSLECTVEGTSNPNLYWYRQAAGRGLQLLFYSVGIGQISSEVPQNLSASRPQDRQFILSSKKLLLSDSGFYLCAWSAGTGLQETQYFGPGTRLLVL.

This sequence joins TRBV4-1 and TRBJ1-4; 10 bases agree with TRBD1. This CDR3 has 16 amino acids. Trimming at V came to 3 bases and at J to 5 bases, leaving 6 bases not matched to a gene. CDR1 and CDR2 (germline): MGHRA, YSYEKL. The DNA of the CDR3 is TGCGCCAGCAGCCAGCTATCGGGACAGGGGAATGAAAAACTGTTTTTT. Translation: CASSQLSGQGNEKLFF.